The rows below give T cell receptor beta chains drawn from one sample of a study of blood T cells in healthy people across ages. A single record per CDR3 protein comes from TCRdb applying MiXCR to the 5' RACE reads. The table has about 1.4 million distinct CDR3 sequences, almost 60% seen once. Sequenced: blood. These receptors all stem from a man between 18 and 29 years old in good health. Both conserved end residues are trimmed from each CDR3. Some rows mark clone size as missing; the rest say once, few, many or name a class of expanded clone.

-	TRBV29-1	SVEENPREAF
few	TRBV4-1	ASSHRRDSTDTQY
-	TRBV20-1	SARVPSVHGYT
few	TRBV5-1	ASSLVPMNTEAF
many	TRBV20-1	SARTGDMLYEQY
-	TRBV10-3	AVSNGGGAYEQY
-	TRBV15	ATSRVFGAGRQETQY
-	TRBV2	ASSSPTSGIGETQY
-	TRBV29-1	SVEGQGYPEAF
-	TRBV20-1	SAKEGKNNSPLH
once	TRBV6-6	ASREREFSTDTQY
few	TRBV29-1	SVGRLVSGANVLT
-	TRBV14	ASSRVTGYGYT
-	TRBV25-1	ASSRWSSNTGELF
-	TRBV12-3/TRBV12-4	ASSTDLTNEKLF
few	TRBV7-9	ASRKGTNLYNEQF
-	TRBV20-1	SAFRRVNTGELF
-	TRBV4-3	ASSQVHWDSGEETQY
-	TRBV7-9	ASSTRTGHEQY
-	TRBV27	ASSLRDLITDTQY
few	TRBV4-3	ASSQDLSSVF
-	TRBV3-1	ASSQRSLDLTDTQY
few	TRBV20-1	SARVSTSGSVPYEQY